A single sample is the source of the 2 T cell receptor beta chains below, sequenced in a study of blood T cell repertoires in COVID-19. Measured with immunoSEQ multiplex PCR; TCRdb has only the in-frame clones, and not every one. The repertoire holds roughly 260,000 clones, with more than 85% as singletons. Sequencing input: peripheral blood. All receptors come from a person aged 18 to 35 with COVID-19, enrolled during active disease.

The rearrangement uses TRBV23-1 and TRBJ2-3; D might be TRBD2 (5 bases). TRBV23-1 counts as an open reading frame of uncertain function. This CDR3 is 13 amino acids long. V was pared by 3 bases and J by 6 bases, with 10 bases between. The CDR3 is CASSHPDWDTQYF. The CDR3 nucleotides read TGCGCCAGCAGTCACCCGGACTGGGATACGCAGTATTTT.

The rearrangement joins TRBV5-7 to TRBJ2-1; 9 bases fit TRBD1. TRBV5-7 falls under the ORF class, with uncertain function. V shed 4 bases, J shed 9 bases, and the junction held 8 bases outside the gene matches. This CDR3 has 14 amino acids. CDR3 sequence reads: CASSAGQGKGEQFF. CDR3 sequence (DNA): TGTGCCAGCAGCGCCGGACAGGGGAAAGGTGAGCAGTTCTTC.